The 10 T cell receptor beta chains reported below all come from one sample, sequenced in a study of cytomegalovirus exposure and HLA in healthy donors. It was with 60 Vbeta and 13 Jbeta primers that the PCR ran. Sequencing was performed with immunoSEQ multiplex PCR; in TCRdb, only in-frame clones are kept and a portion is missing. The sample lists 150,000 to 200,000 clones, around 83% seen once, with over 4% in the top ten. Material: PBMCs. These receptors came from a man aged 45-65 years in good health and CMV-seropositive.

This chain joins TRBV11-2 and TRBJ1-5, with D tentatively TRBD1 (5 bases). Germline CDR1 SGHAT, CDR2 FQNNGV. The CDR3 is 14 amino acids. Between the trimmed V and J ends, which lost 0 bases and 5 bases, there was a span of 8 bases. The CDR3 loop is CASSLDRADQPQHF. The CDR3 nucleotides are TGTGCCAGCAGCTTAGACAGGGCGGATCAGCCCCAGCATTTT.

This chain connects TRBV2 to TRBJ1-1, with D perhaps TRBD1 (6 bases). Trimming removed 7 bases from V and 5 bases from J, with 11 bases in between. The CDR3 is 12 amino acids. Germline loops: CDR1 SNHLY, CDR2 FYNNEI. The chain's CDR3 is CASTGQITEAFF. CDR3 DNA: TGTGCCAGCACTGGACAGATAACTGAAGCTTTCTTT.

This chain links TRBV9 with TRBJ1-3; no reliable D call. This CDR3 spans 15 amino acids. The germline gives CDR1 SGDLS, CDR2 YYNGEE. V was trimmed by 0 bases and J by 0 bases, leaving 7 bases between them. CDR3 coding DNA: TGTGCCAGCAGCGTAGATAGTATCTCTGGAAACACCATATATTTT. Protein: CASSVDSISGNTIYF.

This chain joins TRBV19 and TRBJ1-1, with a possible D match to TRBD1 (6 bases). The CDR3 covers 16 residues. Trimming stripped 5 bases from V and 4 bases from J, with 20 bases between. The germline V gene has CDR1 LNHDA and CDR2 SQIVND (reference sequence). The CDR3 spells CASSYTPQGLGTEAFF. The CDR3 region has the DNA TGTGCCAGTAGTTACACACCCCAGGGGTTGGGCACTGAAGCTTTCTTT.

The chain recombines TRBV11-3 with TRBJ2-2; TRBD1 agrees at 11 bases. With 2 bases clipped from V and 5 bases from J, the junction kept 4 bases outside the gene matches. The CDR3 covers 16 residues. Germline CDR1 SGHNT, CDR2 YENEEA. The CDR3 nucleotides read TGTGCCAGCAGCTTAAGAGGACAGGGGGCGACCGGGGAGCTGTTTTTT. It codes for CASSLRGQGATGELFF.

The chain has TRBV19 and TRBJ1-3; a weak D match, TRBD1 (6 bases). Germline V gives CDR1 LNHDA, CDR2 SQIVND (reference sequence). V shed 7 bases and J shed 0 bases, with 10 bases lying between them. This CDR3 contains 14 residues. The CDR3 is CASNTGNSGNTIYF. The CDR3 DNA follows: TGTGCCAGTAATACAGGGAACTCTGGAAACACCATATATTTT.

V gene TRBV2 combines with J gene TRBJ2-5, with D possibly matching TRBD2 (6 bases). This CDR3 region has 15 residues. CDR1 SNHLY and CDR2 FYNNEI come from the germline V gene. Trimming stripped 2 bases from V and 2 bases from J, with 12 bases between. The CDR3 loop reads CASSEPGGYQETQYF. CDR3 DNA sequence: TGTGCCAGCAGTGAACCCGGGGGTTATCAAGAGACCCAGTACTTC.

The chain is built from TRBV5-6 and TRBJ2-3, with 11 positions matching TRBD2. The junction had 6 bases not matched to a gene; V was cut back by 5 bases and J by 4 bases. This CDR3 comprises 15 residues. Germline V lookup: CDR1 SGHDT, CDR2 YYEEEE. CDR3 region: CASRIAGGPADTQYF. As DNA, the CDR3 is TGTGCCAGCAGAATAGCGGGGGGGCCCGCAGATACGCAGTATTTT.

Only one count was recorded for this clone. The rearrangement uses TRBV6-5 and TRBJ1-6, with a possible D match to TRBD1 (6 bases). V lost 6 bases, J lost 8 bases, and 17 bases lay in between. In germline, CDR1 is MNHEY, CDR2 SVGAGI. CDR3 size: 15 residues. The CDR3 loop reads CASRRQAYTDSPLHF. The CDR3 DNA reads TGTGCCAGCAGGAGACAGGCCTATACGGATTCACCCCTCCACTTT.

The table lists this clone with a few counts. The chain has TRBV29-1 and TRBJ1-1; possibly TRBD1 for D (5 bases). The germline gives CDR1 SQVTM, CDR2 ANQGSEA. This CDR3 contains 13 residues. V gave up 7 bases and J gave up 0 bases, with 12 bases separating them. The CDR3 bases are TGCAGCGGACAGACAGAATTGAACACTGAAGCTTTCTTT. Its protein is CSGQTELNTEAFF. The variable domain in full, completed from reference TRBV29-1 and TRBJ1-1, reads SAVISQKPSRDICQRGTSLTIQCQVDSQVTMMFWYRQQPGQSLTLIATANQGSEATYESGFVIDKFPISRPNLTFSTLTVSNMSPEDSSIYLCSGQTELNTEAFFGQGTRLTVV.